These 10 T cell receptor beta chains were sequenced from one sample in a study of shared clonotypes between healthy human individuals. This table comes from immunoSEQ multiplex PCR, and its TCRdb copy is limited to in-frame clones, with some not included. This sample carries roughly 700,000 clones, around 91% of them seen once, and the ten largest clones take roughly 36%. What was sequenced was memory CD8+ T cells from PBMCs. Subset described: CD45RO+ cells pooled with CCR7-negative TemRA cells. These receptors originate from a man aged 18 to 29 in good health. Some clones in this sample may be carry-over from other donors' samples.

V is TRBV29-1 and J is TRBJ2-1; D gene uncertain. The V gene's germline CDR1 is SQVTM and CDR2 ANQGSEA. The CDR3 is made up of 13 amino acids. Trimming took off 2 bases at V and 7 bases at J, with 12 bases between the two ends. CDR3 residues: CSVENGRGNEQFF. The CDR3 bases are TGCAGCGTTGAAAACGGTCGTGGGAATGAGCAGTTCTTC.

The V gene is TRBV18, the J gene TRBJ2-1; TRBD2 matches 8 bases. Per germline, CDR1 KGHSH and CDR2 LQKENI. The CDR3 loop spans 16 amino acids. V was pared by 5 bases and J by 4 bases, with 10 bases of the junction left unmatched. The CDR3 is CASSFIGGRTYNEQFF. The CDR3 DNA sequence: TGTGCCAGCTCATTCATCGGCGGGAGGACTTACAATGAGCAGTTCTTC.

The rearrangement links TRBV28 to TRBJ2-5; TRBD2 aligns across 8 bases. The CDR3 runs to 18 residues. The germline V gene has CDR1 MDHEN and CDR2 SYDVKM. The V segment lost 6 bases and the J segment 1 base; nucleotides outside the gene matches: 16. In DNA, the CDR3 is TGTGCCAGCAGGCCAGCGGGAGAGCCAGCGGTCCCCCAAGAGACCCAGTACTTC. This codes for CASRPAGEPAVPQETQYF. Based on the CDR3 plus reference TRBV28 and TRBJ2-5, the full variable domain is DVKVTQSSRYLVKRTGEKVFLECVQDMDHENMFWYRQDPGLGLRLIYFSYDVKMKEKGDIPEGYSVSREKKERFSLILESASTNQTSMYLCASRPAGEPAVPQETQYFGPGTRLLVL.

The rearrangement joins TRBV4-2 to TRBJ1-2, with D maybe TRBD1 (5 bases). This CDR3 region has 17 residues. V lost 0 bases to trimming and J lost 4 bases, with 18 bases between them. The V gene's germline CDR1 is LGHNA and CDR2 YNFKEQ. The DNA for the CDR3 is TGTGCCAGCAGCCAAGATTTTTCGGTTAGGGGATTCTATGGCTACACCTTC. This gives the protein CASSQDFSVRGFYGYTF.

The chain couples TRBV19 to TRBJ2-7; 7 nucleotides line up with TRBD1. Germline lookup yields CDR1 LNHDA and CDR2 SQIVND (reference sequence). V dropped 5 bases and J dropped 1; count of bases not matched to a gene: 8. This CDR3 contains 15 residues. DNA of the CDR3: TGTGCCAGTAGTGTAACAGGGGACGGGTCCTACGAGCAGTACTTC. Translation gives CASSVTGDGSYEQYF.

The genes are TRBV7-6 and TRBJ2-2; D is possibly TRBD2 (6 bases). The CDR3 has 17 residues. Trimming removed 5 bases at V and 6 bases at J, with 22 bases between. CDR1 is SGHVS and CDR2 is FNYEAQ in the germline V gene. The CDR3 sequence is CASSPDPGLPPPGELFF. The CDR3, as DNA: TGTGCCAGCAGCCCGGATCCGGGACTCCCGCCTCCCGGGGAGCTGTTTTTT. Variable domain in full (rest from reference TRBV7-6 and TRBJ2-2): GAGVSQSPRYKVTKRGQDVALRCDPISGHVSLYWYRQALGQGPEFLTYFNYEAQQDKSGLPNDRFSAERPEGSISTLTIQRTEQRDSAMYRCASSPDPGLPPPGELFFGEGSRLTVL.

This clone was observed a single time. The sample contains more than one DNA sequence encoding this CDR3. V and J are TRBV7-9 and TRBJ2-7; 7 nucleotides line up with TRBD2. CDR1 is SEHNR, CDR2 FQNEAQ, per germline (reference sequence). V was clipped by 5 bases and J by 1 base; unmatched bases: 2. This CDR3 spans 13 amino acids. The CDR3 nucleotides are TGTGCCAGCAGCCCTAGCGGATCCTACGAGCAGTACTTC. It yields the protein CASSPSGSYEQYF. Filled out from reference TRBV7-9 and TRBJ2-7, the complete variable domain reads DTGVSQNPRHKITKRGQNVTFRCDPISEHNRLYWYRQTLGQGPEFLTYFQNEAQLEKSRLLSDRFSAERPKGSFSTLEIQRTEQGDSAMYLCASSPSGSYEQYFGPGTRLTVT.

The chain combines TRBV6-1 with TRBJ2-7, with 7 bases matching TRBD1. Germline V gene sequence: CDR1 MNHNS, CDR2 SASEGT. Germline trimming cut 2 bases from V and 1 base from J; bases unmatched to any gene: 8. The CDR3 length is 16 residues. CDR3 coding DNA: TGTGCCAGCAGTGAACTCCGACAGGGAAGTTCCTACGAGCAGTACTTC. It codes for CASSELRQGSSYEQYF.

The chain combines TRBV6-5 with TRBJ1-2; 7 bases agree with TRBD1. Per germline, CDR1 MNHEY and CDR2 SVGAGI. V was pared by 5 bases and J by 5 bases, with 5 bases of the junction left unmatched. The CDR3 has 13 amino acids. The CDR3 loop is CASSADRQYGYTF. The CDR3 nucleotides are TGTGCCAGCAGTGCGGACAGGCAATATGGCTACACCTTC.

This rearrangement joins TRBV5-4 to TRBJ1-2, with unresolved D. V lost 0 bases, J lost 6 bases, and 15 bases lay in between. Looked up from germline, CDR1 is SGHNT and CDR2 is YYREEE (reference sequence). The CDR3 runs to 15 residues. The CDR3 sequence is CASSLGDGLQHGYTF. CDR3 nucleotides: TGTGCCAGCAGCTTGGGAGACGGCCTCCAACATGGCTACACCTTC.